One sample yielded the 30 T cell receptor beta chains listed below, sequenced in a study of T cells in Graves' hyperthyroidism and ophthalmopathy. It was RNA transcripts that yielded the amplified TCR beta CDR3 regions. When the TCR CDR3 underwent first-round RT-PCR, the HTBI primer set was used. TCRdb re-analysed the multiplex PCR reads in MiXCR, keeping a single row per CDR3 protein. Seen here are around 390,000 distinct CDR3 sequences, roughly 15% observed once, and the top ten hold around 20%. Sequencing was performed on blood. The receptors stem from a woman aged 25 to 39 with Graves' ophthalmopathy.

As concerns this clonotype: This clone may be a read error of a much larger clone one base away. The CDR3 loop is CASSLSGACGELFF. The CDR3 DNA sequence: TGTGCCAGCAGTCTGTCGGGGGCATGCGGGGAGCTGTTTTTT. The rearrangement uses TRBV28 and TRBJ2-2; D may match TRBD1 or TRBD2 (6 bases each). The CDR3 is made up of 14 amino acids. The V end lost 5 bases, the J end lost 7 bases, and 14 bases lay between the germline ends. The germline V gene encodes CDR1 MDHEN and CDR2 SYDVKM.

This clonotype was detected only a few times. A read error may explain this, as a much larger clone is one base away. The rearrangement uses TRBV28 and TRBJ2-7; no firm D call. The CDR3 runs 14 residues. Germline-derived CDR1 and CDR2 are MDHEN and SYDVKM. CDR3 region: CASTPSRSSCEQYF. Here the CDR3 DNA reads TGTGCCAGCACGCCTAGTCGGAGCTCCTGCGAGCAGTACTTC.

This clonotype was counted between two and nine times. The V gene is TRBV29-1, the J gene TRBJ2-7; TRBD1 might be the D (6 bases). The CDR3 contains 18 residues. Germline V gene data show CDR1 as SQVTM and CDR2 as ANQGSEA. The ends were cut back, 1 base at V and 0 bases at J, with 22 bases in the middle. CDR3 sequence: CSVEGGQARLHGSYEQYF. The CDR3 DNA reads TGCAGCGTTGAAGGGGGGCAGGCGCGGCTGCACGGCTCCTACGAGCAGTACTTC.

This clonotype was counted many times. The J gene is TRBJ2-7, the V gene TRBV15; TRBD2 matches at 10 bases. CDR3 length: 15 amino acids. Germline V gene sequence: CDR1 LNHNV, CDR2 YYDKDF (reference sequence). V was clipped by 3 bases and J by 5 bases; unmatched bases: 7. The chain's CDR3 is CATSSIAGGYHEQYF. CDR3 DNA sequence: TGTGCCACCAGCAGTATAGCGGGGGGTTATCACGAGCAGTACTTC. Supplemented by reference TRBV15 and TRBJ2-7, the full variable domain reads DAMVIQNPRYQVTQFGKPVTLSCSQTLNHNVMYWYQQKSSQAPKLLFHYYDKDFNNEADTPDNFQSRRPNTSFCFLDIRSPGLGDTAMYLCATSSIAGGYHEQYFGPGTRLTVT.

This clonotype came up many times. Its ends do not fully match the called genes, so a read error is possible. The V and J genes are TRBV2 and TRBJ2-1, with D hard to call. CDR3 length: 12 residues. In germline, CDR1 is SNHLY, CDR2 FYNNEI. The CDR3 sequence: CASSVRYDEQFF. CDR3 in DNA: TGTGCCAGCAGTGTCCGCTACGATGAGCAGTTCTTC.

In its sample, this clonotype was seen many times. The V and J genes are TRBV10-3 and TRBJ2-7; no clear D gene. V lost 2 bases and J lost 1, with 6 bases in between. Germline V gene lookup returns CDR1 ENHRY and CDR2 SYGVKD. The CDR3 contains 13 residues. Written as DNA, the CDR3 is TGTGCCATCAGTGAGCCGTTGTCCTACGAGCAGTACTTC. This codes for CAISEPLSYEQYF.

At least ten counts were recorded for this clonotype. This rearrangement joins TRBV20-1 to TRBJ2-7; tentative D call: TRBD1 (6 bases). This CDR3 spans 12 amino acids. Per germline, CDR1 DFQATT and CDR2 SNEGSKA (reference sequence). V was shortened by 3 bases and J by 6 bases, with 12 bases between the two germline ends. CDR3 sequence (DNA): TGCAGTGCTAGGAAACAGGGTCGCGAGCAGTACTTC. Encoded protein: CSARKQGREQYF.

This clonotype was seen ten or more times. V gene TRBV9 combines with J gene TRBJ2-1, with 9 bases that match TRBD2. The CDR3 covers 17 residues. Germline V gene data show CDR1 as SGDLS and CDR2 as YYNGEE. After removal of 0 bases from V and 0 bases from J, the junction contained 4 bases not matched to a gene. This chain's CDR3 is CASSVAGTSPSYNEQFF. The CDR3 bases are TGTGCCAGCAGCGTAGCGGGGACTAGCCCCTCCTACAATGAGCAGTTCTTC.

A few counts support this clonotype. CDR3 residues: CASRVGTPGNTIYF. The CDR3 bases are TGTGCCAGCAGGGTCGGGACTCCTGGAAACACCATATATTTT. This sequence joins TRBV2 and TRBJ1-3; tentatively, D is TRBD1 (5 bases). Germline lookup yields CDR1 SNHLY and CDR2 FYNNEI. V was shortened by 6 bases and J by 2 bases, with 11 bases between the two germline ends. This CDR3 region has 14 residues.

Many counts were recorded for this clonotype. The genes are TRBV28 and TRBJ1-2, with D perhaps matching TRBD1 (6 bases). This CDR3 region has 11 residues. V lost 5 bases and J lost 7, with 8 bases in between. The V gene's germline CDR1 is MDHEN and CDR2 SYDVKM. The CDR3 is CASSQGGGYTF. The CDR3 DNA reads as TGTGCCAGCAGTCAAGGGGGTGGCTACACCTTC.

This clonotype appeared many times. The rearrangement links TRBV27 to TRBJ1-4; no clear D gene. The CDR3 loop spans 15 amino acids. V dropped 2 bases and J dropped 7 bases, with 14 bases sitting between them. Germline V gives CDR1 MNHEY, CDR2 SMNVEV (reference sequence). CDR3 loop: CASSLKDPRGEKLFF. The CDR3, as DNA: TGTGCCAGCAGTTTAAAGGATCCCCGCGGTGAAAAACTGTTTTTT.

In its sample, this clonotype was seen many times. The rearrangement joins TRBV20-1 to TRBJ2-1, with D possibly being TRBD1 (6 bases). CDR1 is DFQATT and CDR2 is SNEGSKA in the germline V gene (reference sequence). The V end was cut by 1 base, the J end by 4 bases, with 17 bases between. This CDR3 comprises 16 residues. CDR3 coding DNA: TGCAGTGCTAGAGCCCCCGCAGGGGTTTGGTACAATGAGCAGTTCTTC. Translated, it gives CSARAPAGVWYNEQFF.

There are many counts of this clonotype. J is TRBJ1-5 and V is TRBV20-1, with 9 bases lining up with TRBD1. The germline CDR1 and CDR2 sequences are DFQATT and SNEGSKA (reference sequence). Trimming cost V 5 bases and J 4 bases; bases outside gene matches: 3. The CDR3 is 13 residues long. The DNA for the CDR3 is TGCAGTGCTCCGACAGGGGGAAATCAGCCCCAGCATTTT. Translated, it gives CSAPTGGNQPQHF.

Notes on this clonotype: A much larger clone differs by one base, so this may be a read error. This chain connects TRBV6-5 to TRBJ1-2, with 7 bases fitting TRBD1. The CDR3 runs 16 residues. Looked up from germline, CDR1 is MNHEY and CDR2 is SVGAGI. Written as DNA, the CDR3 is TGTGCCAGCAGTTTTGGGACAGTACCGTCTAACTGTGGCTACACCTTC. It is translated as CASSFGTVPSNCGYTF.

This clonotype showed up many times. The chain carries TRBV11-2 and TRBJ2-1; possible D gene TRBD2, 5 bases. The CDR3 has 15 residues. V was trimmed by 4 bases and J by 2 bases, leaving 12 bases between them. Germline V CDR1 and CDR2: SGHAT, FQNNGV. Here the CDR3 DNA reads TGTGCCAGCAGCTCACTACGAGGGACCTACAATGAGCAGTTCTTC. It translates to CASSSLRGTYNEQFF.

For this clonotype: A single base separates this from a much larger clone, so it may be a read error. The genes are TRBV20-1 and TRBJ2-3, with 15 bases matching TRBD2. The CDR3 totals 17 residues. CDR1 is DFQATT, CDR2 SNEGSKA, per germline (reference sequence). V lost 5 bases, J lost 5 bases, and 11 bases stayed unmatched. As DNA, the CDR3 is TGCAGTGCTTCCGGGACTAGCGGGGGGTCCCGGAGAGATACGCAGTATTTT. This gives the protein CSASGTSGGSRRDTQYF.

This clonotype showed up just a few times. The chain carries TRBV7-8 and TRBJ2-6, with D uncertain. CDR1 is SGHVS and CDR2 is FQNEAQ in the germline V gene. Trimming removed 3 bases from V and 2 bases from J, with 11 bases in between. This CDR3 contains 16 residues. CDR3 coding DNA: TGTGCCAGCAGCTTGGCGATGGGCGCTGGGGCCAACGTCCTGACTTTC. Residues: CASSLAMGAGANVLTF.

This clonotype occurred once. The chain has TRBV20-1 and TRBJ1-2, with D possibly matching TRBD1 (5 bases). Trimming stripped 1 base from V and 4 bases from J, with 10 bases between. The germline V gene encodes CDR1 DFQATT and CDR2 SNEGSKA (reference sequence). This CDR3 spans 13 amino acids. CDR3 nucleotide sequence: TGCAGTGCTAGAGGCCAGACAGTCTATGGCTACACCTTC. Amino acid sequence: CSARGQTVYGYTF.

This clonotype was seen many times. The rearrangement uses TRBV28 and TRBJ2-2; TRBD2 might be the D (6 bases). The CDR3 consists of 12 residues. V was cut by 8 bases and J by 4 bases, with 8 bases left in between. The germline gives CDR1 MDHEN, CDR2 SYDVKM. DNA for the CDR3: TGTGCCAGCGAGGGACTCACCGGGGAGCTGTTTTTT. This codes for CASEGLTGELFF.

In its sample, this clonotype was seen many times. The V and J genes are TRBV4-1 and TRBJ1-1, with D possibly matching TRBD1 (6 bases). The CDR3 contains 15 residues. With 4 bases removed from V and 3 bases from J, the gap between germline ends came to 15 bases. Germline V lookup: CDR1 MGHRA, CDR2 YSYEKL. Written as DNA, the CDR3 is TGCGCCAGCAGCCCACAGGAGCAGGGGTACACTGAAGCTTTCTTT. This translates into CASSPQEQGYTEAFF.

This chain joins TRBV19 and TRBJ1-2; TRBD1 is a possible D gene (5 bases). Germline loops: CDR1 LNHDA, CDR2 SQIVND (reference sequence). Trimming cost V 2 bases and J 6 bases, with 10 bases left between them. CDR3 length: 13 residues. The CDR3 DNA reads TGTGCCAGTAGTATATGGGGGAGTAATGGCTACACCTTC. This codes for CASSIWGSNGYTF.

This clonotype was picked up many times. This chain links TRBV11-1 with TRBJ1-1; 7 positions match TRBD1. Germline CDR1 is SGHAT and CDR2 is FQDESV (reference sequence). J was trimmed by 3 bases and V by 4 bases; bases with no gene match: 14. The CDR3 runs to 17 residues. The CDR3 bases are TGTGCCAGCAGCTCGCCGGGGGACAGCCTACTTTACACTGAAGCTTTCTTT. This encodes CASSSPGDSLLYTEAFF.

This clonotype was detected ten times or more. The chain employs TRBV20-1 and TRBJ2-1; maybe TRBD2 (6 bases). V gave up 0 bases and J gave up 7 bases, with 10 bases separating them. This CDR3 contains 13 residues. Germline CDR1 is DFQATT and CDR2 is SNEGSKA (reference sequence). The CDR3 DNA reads TGCAGTGCTAGAGATTTACGGGGGAATGAGCAGTTCTTC. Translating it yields CSARDLRGNEQFF.

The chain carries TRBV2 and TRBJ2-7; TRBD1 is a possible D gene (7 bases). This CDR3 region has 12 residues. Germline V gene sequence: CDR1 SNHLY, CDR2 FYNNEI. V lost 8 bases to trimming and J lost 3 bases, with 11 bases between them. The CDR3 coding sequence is TGTGCCAGCCAGGGGGGATTCTACGAGCAGTACTTC. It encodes CASQGGFYEQYF.

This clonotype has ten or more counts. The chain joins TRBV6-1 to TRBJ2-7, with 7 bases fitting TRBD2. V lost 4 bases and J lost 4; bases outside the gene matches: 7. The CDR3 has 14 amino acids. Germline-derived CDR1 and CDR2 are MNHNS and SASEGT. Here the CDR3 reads CASSGGGGPYEQYF. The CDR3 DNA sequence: TGTGCCAGCAGTGGCGGCGGGGGACCTTACGAGCAGTACTTC.

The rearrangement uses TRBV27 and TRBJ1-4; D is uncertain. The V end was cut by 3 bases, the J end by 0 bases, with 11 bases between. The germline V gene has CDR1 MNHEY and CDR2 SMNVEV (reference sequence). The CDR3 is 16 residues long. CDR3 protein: CASSFRGGPTNEKLFF. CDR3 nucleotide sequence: TGTGCCAGCAGTTTCCGGGGAGGCCCAACTAATGAAAAACTGTTTTTT.

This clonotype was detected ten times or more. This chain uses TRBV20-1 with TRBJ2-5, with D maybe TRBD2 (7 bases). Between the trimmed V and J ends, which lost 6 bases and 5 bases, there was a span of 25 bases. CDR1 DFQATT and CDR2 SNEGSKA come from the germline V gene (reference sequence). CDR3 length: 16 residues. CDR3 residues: CSAPPGGGDSIETQYF. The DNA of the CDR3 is TGCAGTGCGCCCCCTGGGGGGGGCGATAGCATTGAGACCCAGTACTTC.

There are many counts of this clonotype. The CDR3 DNA sequence: TGTGCCAGCTCAGGGACGGCACTCTCTGGGGCCAACGTCCTGACTTTC. Residues: CASSGTALSGANVLTF. This chain links TRBV18 with TRBJ2-6; D is possibly TRBD1 or TRBD2 (5 bases each). The CDR3 spans 16 residues. CDR1 is KGHSH and CDR2 is LQKENI in the germline V gene. The V end lost 5 bases, the J end lost 0 bases, and 11 bases lay between the germline ends. Full variable domain (missing parts from reference TRBV18 and TRBJ2-6): NAGVMQNPRHLVRRRGQEARLRCSPMKGHSHVYWYRQLPEEGLKFMVYLQKENIIDESGMPKERFSAEFPKEGPSILRIQQVVRGDSAAYFCASSGTALSGANVLTFGAGSRLTVL.

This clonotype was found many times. The CDR3 region has the DNA TGTGCCAGCTCACCACGTAGCTCCCCTGAGCAGTTCTTC. Amino acids: CASSPRSSPEQFF. The genes are TRBV18 and TRBJ2-1; D call uncertain. Trimming removed 1 base at V and 9 bases at J, with 10 bases between. The CDR3 loop spans 13 amino acids. Germline CDR1 and CDR2: KGHSH and LQKENI.

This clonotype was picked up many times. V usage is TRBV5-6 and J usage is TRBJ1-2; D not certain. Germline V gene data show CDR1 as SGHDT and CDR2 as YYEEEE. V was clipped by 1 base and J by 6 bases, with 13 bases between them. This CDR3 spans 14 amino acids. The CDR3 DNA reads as TGTGCCAGCAGCTTGTGGGGAGTTGGTAATGGCTACACCTTC. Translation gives CASSLWGVGNGYTF.